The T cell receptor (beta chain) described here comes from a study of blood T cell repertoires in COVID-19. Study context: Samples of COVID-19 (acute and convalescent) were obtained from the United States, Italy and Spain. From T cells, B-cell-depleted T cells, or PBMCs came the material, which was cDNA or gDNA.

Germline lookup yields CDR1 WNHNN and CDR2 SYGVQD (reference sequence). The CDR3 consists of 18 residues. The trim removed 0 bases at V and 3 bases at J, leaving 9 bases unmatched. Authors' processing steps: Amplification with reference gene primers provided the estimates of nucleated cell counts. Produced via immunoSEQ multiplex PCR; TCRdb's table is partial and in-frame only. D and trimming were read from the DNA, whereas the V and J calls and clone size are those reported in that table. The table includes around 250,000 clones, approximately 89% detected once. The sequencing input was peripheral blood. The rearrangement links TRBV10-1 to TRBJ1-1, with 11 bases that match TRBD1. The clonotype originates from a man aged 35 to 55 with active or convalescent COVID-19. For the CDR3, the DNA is TGCGCCAGCAGTGAGTCGGTTGGGACAGGGGGTCTGGACACTGAAGCTTTCTTT. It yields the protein CASSESVGTGGLDTEAFF.